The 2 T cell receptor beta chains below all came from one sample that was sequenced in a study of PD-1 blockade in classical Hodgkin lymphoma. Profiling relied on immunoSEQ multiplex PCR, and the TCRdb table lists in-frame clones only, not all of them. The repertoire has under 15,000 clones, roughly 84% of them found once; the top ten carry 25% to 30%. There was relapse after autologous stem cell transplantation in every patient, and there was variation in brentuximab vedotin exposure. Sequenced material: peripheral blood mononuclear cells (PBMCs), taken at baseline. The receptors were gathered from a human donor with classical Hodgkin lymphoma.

The CDR3 is CATADRGKNTEAFF. The CDR3 DNA follows: TGTGCCACCGCGGACAGGGGGAAGAACACTGAAGCTTTCTTT. This rearrangement joins TRBV10-3 to TRBJ1-1; TRBD1 agrees at 10 bases. This CDR3 is 14 amino acids long. V trimming: 10 bases; J trimming: 1 base; junction bases outside the gene matches: 6. Germline V CDR1 and CDR2: ENHRY, SYGVKD.

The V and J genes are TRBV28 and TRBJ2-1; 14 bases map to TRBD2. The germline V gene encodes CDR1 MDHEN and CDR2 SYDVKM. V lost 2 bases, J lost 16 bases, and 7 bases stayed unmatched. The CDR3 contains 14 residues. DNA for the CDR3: TGTGCCAGCAGTTTAGGTTCGGGACTAGCGGGAGCTTTCTTC. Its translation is CASSLGSGLAGAFF.